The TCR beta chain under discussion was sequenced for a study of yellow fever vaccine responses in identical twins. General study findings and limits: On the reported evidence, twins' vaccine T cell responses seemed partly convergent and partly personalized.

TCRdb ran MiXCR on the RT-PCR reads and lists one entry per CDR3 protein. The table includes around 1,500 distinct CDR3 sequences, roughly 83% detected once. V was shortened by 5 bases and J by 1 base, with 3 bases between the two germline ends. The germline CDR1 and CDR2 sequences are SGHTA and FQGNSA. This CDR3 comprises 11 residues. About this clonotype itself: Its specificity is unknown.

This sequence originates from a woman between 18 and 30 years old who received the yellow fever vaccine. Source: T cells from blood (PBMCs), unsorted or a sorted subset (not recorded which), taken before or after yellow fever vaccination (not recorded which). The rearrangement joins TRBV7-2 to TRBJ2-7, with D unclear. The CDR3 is CASSPSYEQYF. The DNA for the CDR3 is TGTGCCAGCAGCCCATCCTACGAGCAGTACTTC.